This TCR beta chain was sequenced for a study of T cell responses to AZD1222 COVID-19 vaccine. General observations from the study: Possibly, clonal diversity was underestimated; donors were largely white British and included more females.

V was trimmed by 4 bases and J by 0 bases, leaving 10 bases between them. The CDR3 spans 15 residues. In germline, CDR1 is MNHEY, CDR2 SVGEGT. Libraries were prepared by immunoSEQ multiplex PCR; TCRdb keeps only in-frame clonotypes and omits some of them. The sample records roughly 150,000 clones, roughly 90% being singletons. Concerning this clone itself: Its cognate antigen is unknown.

This sample comprised peripheral blood, obtained on day 0 of AZD1222 vaccination. The gene calls are TRBV6-2 or TRBV6-3 and TRBJ2-4; D gene uncertain. The TCR originated in an adult in good health. CDR3 residues: CASSFRPLAKNIQYF. CDR3 sequence (DNA): TGTGCCAGCAGTTTCAGACCCTTAGCCAAAAACATTCAGTACTTC.